This T cell receptor (beta chain) was sequenced during a study of blood T cell repertoires in COVID-19. Study summary: The analysed material was cDNA or gDNA that came from T cells, B-cell-depleted T cells, or PBMCs.

Sequencing used immunoSEQ multiplex PCR; TCRdb keeps in-frame clones, though not all of them. The sample lists about 180,000 clones, roughly 86% occurring once. Living in about 25 US areas, the participants were between roughly 18 and 95 years of age. Resolution of symptoms, clearance, or two negative PCRs was present in recovered Cohort 3 donors. The V gene end was trimmed by 6 bases and the J gene end by 8 bases; junction bases not matched to a gene: 12. CDR1 MNHEY and CDR2 SVGAGI come from the germline V gene. The CDR3 extends over 14 amino acids. The sample consisted of PBMCs or T cells enriched from blood (not recorded which). The rearrangement links TRBV6-5 to TRBJ1-2; 7 bases match TRBD1. This clonotype was sampled from a woman aged 25 to 39 who had recovered from COVID-19. For the CDR3, the DNA is TGTGCCAGCAGACCCGACAGGGAAAAAGACGGCTACACCTTC. Translating it yields CASRPDREKDGYTF.